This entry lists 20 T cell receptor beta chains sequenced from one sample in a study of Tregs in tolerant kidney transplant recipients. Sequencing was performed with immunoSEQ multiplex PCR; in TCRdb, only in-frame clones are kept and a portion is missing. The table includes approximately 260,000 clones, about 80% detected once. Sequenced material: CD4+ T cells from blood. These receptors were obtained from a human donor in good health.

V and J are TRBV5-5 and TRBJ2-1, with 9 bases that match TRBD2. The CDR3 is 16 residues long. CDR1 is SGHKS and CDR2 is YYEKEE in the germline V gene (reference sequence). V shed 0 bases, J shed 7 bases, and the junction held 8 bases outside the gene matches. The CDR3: CASSLAGISGRNEQFF. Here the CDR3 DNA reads TGTGCCAGCAGCTTGGCGGGTATTAGCGGGAGAAATGAGCAGTTCTTC.

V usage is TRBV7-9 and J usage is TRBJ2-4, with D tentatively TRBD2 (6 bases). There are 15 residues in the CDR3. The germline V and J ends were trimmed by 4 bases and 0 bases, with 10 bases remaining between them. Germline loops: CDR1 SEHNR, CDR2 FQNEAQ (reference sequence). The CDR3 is CASSSWGVAKNIQYF. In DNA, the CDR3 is TGTGCCAGCAGCTCCTGGGGGGTAGCCAAAAACATTCAGTACTTC.

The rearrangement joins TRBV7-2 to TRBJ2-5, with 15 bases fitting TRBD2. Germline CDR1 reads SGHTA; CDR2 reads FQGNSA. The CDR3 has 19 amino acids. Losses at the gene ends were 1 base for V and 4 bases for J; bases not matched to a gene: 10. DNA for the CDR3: TGTGCCAGCAGCTTAGTAGGAGGACTAGCGGGAGGGCCGAGAGAGACCCAGTACTTC. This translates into CASSLVGGLAGGPRETQYF.

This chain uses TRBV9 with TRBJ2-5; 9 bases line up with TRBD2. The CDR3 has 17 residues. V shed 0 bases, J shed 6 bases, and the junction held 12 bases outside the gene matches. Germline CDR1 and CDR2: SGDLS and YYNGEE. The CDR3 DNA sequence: TGTGCCAGCAGCGTAGGCCCTATTCTCAGCGGGAGGAAGACCCAGTACTTC. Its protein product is CASSVGPILSGRKTQYF.

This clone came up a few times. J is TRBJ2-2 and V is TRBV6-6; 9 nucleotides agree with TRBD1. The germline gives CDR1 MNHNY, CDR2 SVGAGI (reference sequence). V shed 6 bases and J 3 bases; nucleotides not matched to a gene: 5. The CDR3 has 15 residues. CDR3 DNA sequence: TGTGCCAGCAGCACAAACAGGGGGCACACCGGGGAGCTGTTTTTT. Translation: CASSTNRGHTGELFF.

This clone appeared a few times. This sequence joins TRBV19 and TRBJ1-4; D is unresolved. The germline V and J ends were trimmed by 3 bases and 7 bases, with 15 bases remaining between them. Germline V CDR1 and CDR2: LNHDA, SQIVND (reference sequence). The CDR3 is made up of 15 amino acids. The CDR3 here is CASSILRAYGEKLFF. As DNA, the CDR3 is TGTGCCAGTAGTATTTTGAGGGCTTACGGTGAAAAACTGTTTTTT. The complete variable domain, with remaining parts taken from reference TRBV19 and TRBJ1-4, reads DGGITQSPKYLFRKEGQNVTLSCEQNLNHDAMYWYRQDPGQGLRLIYYSQIVNDFQKGDIAEGYSVSREKKESFPLTVTSAQKNPTAFYLCASSILRAYGEKLFFGSGTQLSVL.

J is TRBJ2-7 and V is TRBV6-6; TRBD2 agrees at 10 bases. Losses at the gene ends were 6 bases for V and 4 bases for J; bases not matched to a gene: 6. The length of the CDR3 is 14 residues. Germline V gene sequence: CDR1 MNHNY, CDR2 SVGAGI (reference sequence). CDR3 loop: CASSQAGGQYEQYF. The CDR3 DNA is TGTGCCAGCAGCCAAGCGGGAGGGCAGTACGAGCAGTACTTC.

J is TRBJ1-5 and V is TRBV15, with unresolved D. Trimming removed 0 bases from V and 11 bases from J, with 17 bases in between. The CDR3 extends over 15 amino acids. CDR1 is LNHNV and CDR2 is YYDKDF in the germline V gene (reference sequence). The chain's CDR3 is CATSRDNRGVQAQHF. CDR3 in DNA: TGTGCCACCAGCAGAGATAATCGCGGGGTCCAGGCCCAGCATTTT.

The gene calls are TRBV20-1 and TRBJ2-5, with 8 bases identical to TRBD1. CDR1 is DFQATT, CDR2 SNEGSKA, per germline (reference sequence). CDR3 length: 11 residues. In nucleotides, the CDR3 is TGCGGCGTGGACAGGGTACAGACCCAGTACTTC. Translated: CGVDRVQTQYF.

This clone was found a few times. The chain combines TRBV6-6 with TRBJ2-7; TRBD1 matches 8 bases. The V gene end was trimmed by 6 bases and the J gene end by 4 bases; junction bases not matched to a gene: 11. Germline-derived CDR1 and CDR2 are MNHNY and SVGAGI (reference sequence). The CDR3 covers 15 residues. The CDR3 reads CASRSGGALSYEQYF. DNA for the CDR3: TGTGCCAGCAGGTCAGGGGGCGCCCTCTCGTACGAGCAGTACTTC.

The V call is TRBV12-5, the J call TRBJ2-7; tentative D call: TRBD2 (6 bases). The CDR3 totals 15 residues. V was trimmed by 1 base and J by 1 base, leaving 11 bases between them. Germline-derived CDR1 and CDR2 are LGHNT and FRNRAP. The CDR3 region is CASGLGGEASYEQYF. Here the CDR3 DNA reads TGTGCTAGTGGTTTGGGGGGGGAGGCGTCCTACGAGCAGTACTTC.

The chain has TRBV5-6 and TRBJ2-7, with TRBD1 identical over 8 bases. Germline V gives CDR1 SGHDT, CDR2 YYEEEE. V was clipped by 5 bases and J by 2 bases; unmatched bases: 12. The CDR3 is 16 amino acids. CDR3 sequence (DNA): TGTGCCAGCAGTCCATCGCCGGGACAGGCAACCTACGAGCAGTACTTC. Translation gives CASSPSPGQATYEQYF.

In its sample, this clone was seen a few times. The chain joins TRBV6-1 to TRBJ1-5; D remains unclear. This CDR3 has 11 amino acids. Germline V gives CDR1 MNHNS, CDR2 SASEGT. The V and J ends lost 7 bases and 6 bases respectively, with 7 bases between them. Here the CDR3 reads CASKGGQPQHF. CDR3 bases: TGTGCCAGCAAGGGCGGTCAGCCCCAGCATTTT.

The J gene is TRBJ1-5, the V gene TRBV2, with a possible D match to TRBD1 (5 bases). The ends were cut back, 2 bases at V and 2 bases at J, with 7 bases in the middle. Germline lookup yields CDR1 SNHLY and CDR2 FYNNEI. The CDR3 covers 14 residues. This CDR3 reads CASSETGRNQPQHF. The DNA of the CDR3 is TGTGCCAGCAGTGAAACAGGTCGCAATCAGCCCCAGCATTTT.

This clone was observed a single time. The CDR3 DNA is TGCAGCGTTGAAGGGTCCCGGACAGGGGGCGGCGGCTACACCTTC. Translated, it gives CSVEGSRTGGGGYTF. This chain uses TRBV29-1 with TRBJ1-2; 11 bases are a match to TRBD1. After removal of 1 base from V and 8 bases from J, the junction contained 9 bases not matched to a gene. Germline CDR1 and CDR2: SQVTM and ANQGSEA. This CDR3 spans 15 amino acids. The full variable domain, in which reference TRBV29-1 and TRBJ1-2 provide the parts outside the CDR3, is SAVISQKPSRDICQRGTSLTIQCQVDSQVTMMFWYRQQPGQSLTLIATANQGSEATYESGFVIDKFPISRPNLTFSTLTVSNMSPEDSSIYLCSVEGSRTGGGGYTFGSGTRLTVV.

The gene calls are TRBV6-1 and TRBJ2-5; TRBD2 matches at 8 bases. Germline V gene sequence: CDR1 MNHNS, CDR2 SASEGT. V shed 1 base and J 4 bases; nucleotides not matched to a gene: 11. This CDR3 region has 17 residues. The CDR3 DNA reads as TGTGCCAGCAGTGAAGTGTTGGGACTAGGGCCCCGAGAGACCCAGTACTTC. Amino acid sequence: CASSEVLGLGPRETQYF.

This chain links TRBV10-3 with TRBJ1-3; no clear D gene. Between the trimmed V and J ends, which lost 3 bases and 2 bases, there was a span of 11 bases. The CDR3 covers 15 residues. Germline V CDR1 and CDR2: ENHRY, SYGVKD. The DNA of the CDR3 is TGTGCCATCAGTGACGAGACGCATACTGGAAACACCATATATTTT. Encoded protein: CAISDETHTGNTIYF.

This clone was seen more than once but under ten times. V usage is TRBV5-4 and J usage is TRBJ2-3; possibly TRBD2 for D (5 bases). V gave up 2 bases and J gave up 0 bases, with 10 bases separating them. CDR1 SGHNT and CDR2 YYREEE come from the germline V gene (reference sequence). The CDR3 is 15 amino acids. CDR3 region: CASSFLATSTDTQYF. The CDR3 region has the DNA TGTGCCAGCAGCTTCTTAGCGACCAGCACAGATACGCAGTATTTT. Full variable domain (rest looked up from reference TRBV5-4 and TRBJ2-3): ETGVTQSPTHLIKTRGQQVTLRCSSQSGHNTVSWYQQALGQGPQFIFQYYREEENGRGNFPPRFSGLQFPNYSSELNVNALELDDSALYLCASSFLATSTDTQYFGPGTRLTVL.

This chain's CDR3 is CASEGPPTDTQYF. The CDR3 DNA reads as TGTGCCTCTGAGGGGCCCCCCACAGATACGCAGTATTTT. V usage is TRBV2 and J usage is TRBJ2-3, with D perhaps assigned TRBD1 or TRBD2 (5 bases each). V lost 11 bases to trimming and J lost 2 bases, with 14 bases between them. In germline, CDR1 is SNHLY, CDR2 FYNNEI. CDR3 size: 13 residues.

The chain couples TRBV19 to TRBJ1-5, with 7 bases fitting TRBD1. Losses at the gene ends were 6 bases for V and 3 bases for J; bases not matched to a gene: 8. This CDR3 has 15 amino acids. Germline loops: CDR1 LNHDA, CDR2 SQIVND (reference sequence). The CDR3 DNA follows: TGTGCCAGTAGGTCACAGGGGAATAACAATCAGCCCCAGCATTTT. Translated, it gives CASRSQGNNNQPQHF.